This T cell receptor (beta chain) was identified during a study of T cells in Graves' hyperthyroidism and ophthalmopathy. Amplified TCR beta CDR3 regions derived from RNA transcripts. The study used the HTBI primer set for a first-round RT-PCR of the TCR CDR3. TCRdb re-derived calls from the multiplex PCR reads in MiXCR, one entry per CDR3 protein. The data contain fewer than 850,000 distinct CDR3 sequences, 17% of them singletons. The V gene's germline CDR1 is DFQATT and CDR2 SNEGSKA (reference sequence). Deletions cut 3 bases from V and 0 bases from J, with 8 bases between. The CDR3 has 13 residues. The sample holds a few counts of this clonotype. Clinical symptoms, serum thyroxine, TRAb, thyroid ultrasound and orbital computed tomography established diagnosis.

The TCR was taken from a man in his fifties with Graves' hyperthyroidism. Material: blood. The V gene is TRBV20-1, the J gene TRBJ1-2; D is unresolved. The CDR3 sequence is CSASGGANYGYTF. The CDR3, as DNA: TGCAGTGCTAGTGGTGGGGCTAACTATGGCTACACCTTC.